These 18 T cell receptor beta chains share one sample of origin, sequenced in a study of HIV-infected patients and healthy controls. About 550 ng RNA was reverse transcribed with alpha and beta constant-region primers. Alpha and beta chain libraries were made separately by chain-specific third strand synthesis with multiplexing indices. TCRdb ran MiXCR on the 5' RACE reads and lists one entry per CDR3 protein. The repertoire holds several thousand distinct CDR3 sequences, 20% to 25% seen once, with roughly 29% in the top ten. Follow-up blood was drawn about 14 weeks, roughly three months, after antiretroviral therapy began. Whole blood was used without fractionation, so all unsorted peripheral T cells were included. The sequencing used blood, collected during antiretroviral therapy. These TCRs come from an adult with HIV infection.

The CDR3 DNA reads as TGTGCCAGCAGCTTAAATATGGGGACAGGGAACACTGAAGCTTTCTTT. Translated: CASSLNMGTGNTEAFF. The J gene is TRBJ1-1, the V gene TRBV7-9; 8 positions match TRBD1. The CDR3 spans 16 residues. J gave up 1 base and V 2 bases, and 6 bases lay outside the gene matches. Germline V gives CDR1 SEHNR, CDR2 FQNEAQ (reference sequence).

This clonotype was detected a few times. V is TRBV29-1 and J is TRBJ2-1, with 9 bases lining up with TRBD2. Germline V gene lookup returns CDR1 SQVTM and CDR2 ANQGSEA. The junction had 9 bases not matched to a gene; V was cut back by 0 bases and J by 3 bases. This CDR3 has 17 residues. The CDR3: CSVEDLHSGGVYNEQFF. The CDR3 nucleotides are TGCAGCGTTGAAGATCTTCATAGCGGGGGTGTCTACAATGAGCAGTTCTTC.

Details on this clonotype: This could be a read error, since a much larger clone is one nucleotide away. V usage is TRBV9 and J usage is TRBJ2-7; D possibly matches TRBD1 or TRBD2 (5 bases each). Deletions cut 3 bases from V and 7 bases from J, with 17 bases between. CDR3 length equals 14 residues. Germline values: CDR1 SGDLS, CDR2 YYNGEE. The CDR3 DNA reads as TGTGCCAGCAGCGCTTCTTACGATGAGGGGGAGCAGTACTTC. Protein product: CASSASYDEGEQYF.

This clonotype was seen only a few times. The gene calls are TRBV7-8 and TRBJ2-1, with TRBD2 matching 7 bases. V shed 6 bases and J 1 base; nucleotides not matched to a gene: 9. Germline CDR1 is SGHVS and CDR2 is FQNEAQ. This CDR3 has 16 residues. The CDR3 loop reads CASSSPGGSSYNEQFF. DNA for the CDR3: TGTGCCAGCAGTTCTCCGGGGGGTAGTTCCTACAATGAGCAGTTCTTC.

The chain carries TRBV11-3 and TRBJ1-2, with D unclear. V was pared by 2 bases and J by 6 bases, with 7 bases between. The CDR3 has 12 amino acids. CDR1 and CDR2 from the germline V gene are SGHNT and YENEEA. The CDR3 loop reads CASSLSGDGYTF. The DNA for the CDR3 is TGTGCCAGCAGCTTAAGCGGGGATGGCTACACCTTC. The entire variable domain, with the rest obtained from reference TRBV11-3 and TRBJ1-2, is as follows: EAGVVQSPRYKIIEKKQPVAFWCNPISGHNTLYWYLQNLGQGPELLIRYENEEAVDDSQLPKDRFSAERLKGVDSTLKIQPAELGDSAVYLCASSLSGDGYTFGSGTRLTVV.

By sample share, this clonotype is medium-sized. The rearrangement uses TRBV6-2 or TRBV6-3 and TRBJ2-1; 8 nucleotides align to TRBD1. The germline gives CDR1 MNHEY, CDR2 SVGEGT. J gave up 4 bases and V 6 bases, and 8 bases lay outside the gene matches. The CDR3 extends over 15 amino acids. DNA for the CDR3: TGTGCCAGCAGCCTAGAAGACAGGGGATACAATGAGCAGTTCTTC. Protein product: CASSLEDRGYNEQFF.

The chain couples TRBV6-5 to TRBJ2-3; D is unclear. Germline CDR1 MNHEY, CDR2 SVGAGI. The ends were cut back, 0 bases at V and 5 bases at J, with 15 bases in the middle. The CDR3 loop spans 16 amino acids. In nucleotides, the CDR3 is TGTGCCAGCAGTTACTCTCCCAGTGGTCAATTAGATACGCAGTATTTT. This encodes CASSYSPSGQLDTQYF.

This clonotype has ten or more counts. The CDR3 nucleotides are TGTGCCAGCAGTTTCGGACTAGAAGAGACCCAGTACTTC. Its protein product is CASSFGLEETQYF. The V call is TRBV2, the J call TRBJ2-5; TRBD2 agrees at 7 bases. CDR3 length: 13 residues. The V gene's germline CDR1 is SNHLY and CDR2 FYNNEI. With 5 bases clipped from V and 3 bases from J, the junction kept 3 bases outside the gene matches.

Remarks on this clonotype: It may be a read error: a sequence one base away is much more abundant. V and J are TRBV5-1 and TRBJ2-1, with unresolved D. Trimming took 4 bases from V and 5 from J, leaving 16 bases between them. This CDR3 is built from 15 residues. CDR1 and CDR2 (germline): SGHRS, YFSETQ. DNA of the CDR3: TGCGCCAGCAGCGAGAAGATTCCGGTCCACAATGAGCAGTTCTTC. The encoded protein is CASSEKIPVHNEQFF.

By share, this clonotype ranks as medium-sized. The J gene is TRBJ1-3, the V gene TRBV30, with D maybe TRBD1 (6 bases). Germline CDR1 reads GTSNPN; CDR2 reads SVGIG (reference sequence). The length of the CDR3 is 15 residues. Deletions cut 2 bases from V and 2 bases from J, with 13 bases between. Written as DNA, the CDR3 is TGTGCCTGGAGTTATACAGGGAATACTGGAAACACCATATATTTT. Its translation: CAWSYTGNTGNTIYF.

In regard to this clonotype: A much larger clone lies a single base off, so this may be a read error. The CDR3 DNA reads as TGTGCCAGCAGTCAATACACAGGGAGCAATCAGCCCCAGCATTTT. Residues: CASSQYTGSNQPQHF. V usage is TRBV12-3 or TRBV12-4 and J usage is TRBJ1-5, with D maybe TRBD1 (6 bases). The CDR3 runs 15 residues. V gave up 5 bases and J gave up 1 base, with 12 bases separating them.

This clonotype has a handful of counts. V usage is TRBV18 and J usage is TRBJ1-6; 7 positions agree with TRBD1. CDR3 length: 15 amino acids. The germline gives CDR1 KGHSH, CDR2 LQKENI. Trimming took 3 bases from V and 4 from J; bases not matched to a gene: 3. The CDR3 DNA sequence: TGTGCCAGCTCACCCCCGGGACAGTATAATTCACCCCTCCACTTT. Encoded protein: CASSPPGQYNSPLHF. The full variable domain, with the rest looked up from reference TRBV18 and TRBJ1-6, is NAGVMQNPRHLVRRRGQEARLRCSPMKGHSHVYWYRQLPEEGLKFMVYLQKENIIDESGMPKERFSAEFPKEGPSILRIQQVVRGDSAAYFCASSPPGQYNSPLHFGNGTRLTVT.

Judged by abundance, this clonotype is medium-sized (0.01 to 0.1%). The gene calls are TRBV5-6 and TRBJ2-7; perhaps TRBD1 as D (5 bases). The CDR3 totals 14 residues. The germline V gene encodes CDR1 SGHDT and CDR2 YYEEEE. Trimming shortened V by 0 bases and J by 2 bases, and 9 bases separated the two germline ends. In DNA, the CDR3 is TGTGCCAGCAGCTTGGAACAGGCCCCCTACGAGCAGTACTTC. This codes for CASSLEQAPYEQYF.

By share, this clonotype counts as medium-sized. V gene TRBV29-1 combines with J gene TRBJ1-2; 9 bases line up with TRBD1. The CDR3 has 12 residues. J lost 8 bases, V lost 5 bases, and 6 bases had no gene match. The germline V gene encodes CDR1 SQVTM and CDR2 ANQGSEA. The CDR3 DNA sequence: TGCAGCGTTTCGTACAGGGGGCACGGCTACACCTTC. It encodes CSVSYRGHGYTF. Full variable domain (outside the CDR3, taken from reference TRBV29-1 and TRBJ1-2): SAVISQKPSRDICQRGTSLTIQCQVDSQVTMMFWYRQQPGQSLTLIATANQGSEATYESGFVIDKFPISRPNLTFSTLTVSNMSPEDSSIYLCSVSYRGHGYTFGSGTRLTVV.

This chain uses TRBV6-2 or TRBV6-3 with TRBJ2-7; 12 bases agree with TRBD1. The CDR3 length is 17 residues. From germline, CDR1 is MNHEY and CDR2 SVGEGT. Germline trimming cut 0 bases from V and 7 bases from J; bases unmatched to any gene: 10. The CDR3 region has the DNA TGTGCCAGCAGTTACTCCACGACCGGGACAGGGGGCCCAGAGCAGTACTTC. Protein sequence: CASSYSTTGTGGPEQYF.

A note on this clonotype: A much larger clonotype is one base distant, so this may be a read error. The gene calls are TRBV3-1 and TRBJ2-3; a weak D match, TRBD2 (6 bases). Germline V gene sequence: CDR1 LGHDT, CDR2 YNNKEL (reference sequence). The CDR3 spans 17 residues. V lost 3 bases, J lost 1 base, and 17 bases lay in between. In DNA form, the CDR3 reads TGTGCCAGCAGCCAGGACCCGACTAGAGGGGGCACAGATACGCAGTATTTT. Its protein is CASSQDPTRGGTDTQYF.

The chain couples TRBV13 to TRBJ2-5; possibly TRBD1 or TRBD2 for D (5 bases each). This CDR3 comprises 16 residues. Trimming left V 5 bases short and J 0 bases short, with 16 bases between. Germline V gene sequence: CDR1 PRHDT, CDR2 FYEKMQ (reference sequence). The CDR3 sequence is CASSARNRDDQETQYF. The CDR3 nucleotides are TGTGCCAGCAGCGCAAGAAACCGGGACGACCAAGAGACCCAGTACTTC. The variable domain in full, with the rest retrieved from reference TRBV13 and TRBJ2-5, is AAGVIQSPRHLIKEKRETATLKCYPIPRHDTVYWYQQGPGQDPQFLISFYEKMQSDKGSIPDRFSAQQFSDYHSELNMSSLELGDSALYFCASSARNRDDQETQYFGPGTRLLVL.

This clonotype was detected ten times or more. The chain is built from TRBV5-6 and TRBJ1-5, with no clear D. Germline CDR1 SGHDT, CDR2 YYEEEE. Trimming took 2 bases from V and 7 from J, leaving 13 bases between them. The CDR3 runs to 14 residues. The CDR3 DNA is TGTGCCAGCAGCTTATCCGGGGTTAGGCAGCCCCAGCATTTT. Protein: CASSLSGVRQPQHF. The full variable domain, rest sourced from reference TRBV5-6 and TRBJ1-5, is DAGVTQSPTHLIKTRGQQVTLRCSPKSGHDTVSWYQQALGQGPQFIFQYYEEEERQRGNFPDRFSGHQFPNYSSELNVNALLLGDSALYLCASSLSGVRQPQHFGDGTRLSIL.